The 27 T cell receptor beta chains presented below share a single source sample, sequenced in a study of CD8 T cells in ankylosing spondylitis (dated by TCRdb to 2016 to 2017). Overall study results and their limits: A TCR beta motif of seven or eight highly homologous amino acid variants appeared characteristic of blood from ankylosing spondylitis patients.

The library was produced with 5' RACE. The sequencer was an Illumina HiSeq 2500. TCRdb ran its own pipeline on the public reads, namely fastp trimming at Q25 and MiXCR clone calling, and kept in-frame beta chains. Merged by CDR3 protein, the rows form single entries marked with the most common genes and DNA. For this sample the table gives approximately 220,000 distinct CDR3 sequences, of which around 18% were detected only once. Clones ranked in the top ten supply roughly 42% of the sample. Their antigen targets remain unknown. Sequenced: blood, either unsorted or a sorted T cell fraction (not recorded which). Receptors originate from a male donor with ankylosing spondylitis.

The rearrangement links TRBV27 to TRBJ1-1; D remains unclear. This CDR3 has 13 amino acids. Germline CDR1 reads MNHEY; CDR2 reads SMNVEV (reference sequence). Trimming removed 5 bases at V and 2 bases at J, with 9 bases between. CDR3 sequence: CASSPRSNTEAFF. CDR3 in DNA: TGTGCCAGCAGTCCACGCTCAAACACTGAAGCTTTCTTT.

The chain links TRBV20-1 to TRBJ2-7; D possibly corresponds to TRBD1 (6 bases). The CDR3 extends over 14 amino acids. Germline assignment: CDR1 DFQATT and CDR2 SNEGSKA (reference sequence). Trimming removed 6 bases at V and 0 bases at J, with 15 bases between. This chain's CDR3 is CSALDRGSSYEQYF. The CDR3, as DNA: TGCAGTGCCTTGGACAGAGGGAGCTCCTACGAGCAGTACTTC.

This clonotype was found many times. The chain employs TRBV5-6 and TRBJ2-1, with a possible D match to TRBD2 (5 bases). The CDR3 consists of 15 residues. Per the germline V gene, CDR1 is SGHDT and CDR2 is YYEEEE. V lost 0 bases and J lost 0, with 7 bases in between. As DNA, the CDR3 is TGTGCCAGCAGCTTGGCGGGGAGCTCCTACAATGAGCAGTTCTTC. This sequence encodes CASSLAGSSYNEQFF.

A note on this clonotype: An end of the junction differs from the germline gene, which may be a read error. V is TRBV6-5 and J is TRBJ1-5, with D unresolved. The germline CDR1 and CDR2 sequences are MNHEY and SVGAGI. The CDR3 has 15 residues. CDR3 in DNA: TGTGCCAGCAGTGACTCCGTATTAGCAGATCAGCCCCAGCATTTT. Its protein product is CASSDSVLADQPQHF.

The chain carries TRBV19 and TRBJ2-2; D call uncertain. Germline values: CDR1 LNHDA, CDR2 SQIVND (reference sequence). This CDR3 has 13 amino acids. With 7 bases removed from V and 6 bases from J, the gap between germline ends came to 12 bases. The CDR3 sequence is CASTPRHSGELFF. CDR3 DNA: TGTGCCAGTACCCCGAGGCATTCCGGGGAGCTGTTTTTT.

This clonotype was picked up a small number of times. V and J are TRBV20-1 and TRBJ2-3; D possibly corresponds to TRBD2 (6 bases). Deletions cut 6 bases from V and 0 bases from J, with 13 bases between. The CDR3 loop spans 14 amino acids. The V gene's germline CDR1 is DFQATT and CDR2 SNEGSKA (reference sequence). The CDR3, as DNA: TGCAGTGCCTGGGACTCCACTAGCACAGATACGCAGTATTTT. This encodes CSAWDSTSTDTQYF.

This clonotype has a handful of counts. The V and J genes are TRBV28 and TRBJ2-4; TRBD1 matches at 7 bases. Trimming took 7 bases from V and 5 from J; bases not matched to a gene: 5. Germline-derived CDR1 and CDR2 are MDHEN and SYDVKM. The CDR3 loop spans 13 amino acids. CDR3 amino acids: CASIGQAQNIQYF. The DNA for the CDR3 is TGTGCCAGCATCGGACAGGCCCAAAACATTCAGTACTTC.

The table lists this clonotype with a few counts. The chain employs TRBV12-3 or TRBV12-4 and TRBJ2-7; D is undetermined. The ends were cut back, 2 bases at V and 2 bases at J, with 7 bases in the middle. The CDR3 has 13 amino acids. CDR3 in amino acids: CASSLSHAYEQYF. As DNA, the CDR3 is TGTGCCAGCAGTTTATCGCATGCCTACGAGCAGTACTTC.

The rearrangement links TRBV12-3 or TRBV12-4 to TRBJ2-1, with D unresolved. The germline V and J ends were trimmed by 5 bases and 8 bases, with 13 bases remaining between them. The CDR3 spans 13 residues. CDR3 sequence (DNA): TGTGCCAGCAGTCCCCTCCCTGGGCATGAGCAGTTCTTC. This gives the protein CASSPLPGHEQFF.

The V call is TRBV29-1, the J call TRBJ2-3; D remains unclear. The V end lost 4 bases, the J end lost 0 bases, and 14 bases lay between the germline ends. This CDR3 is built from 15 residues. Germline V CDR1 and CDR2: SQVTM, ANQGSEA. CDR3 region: CSVVFGTFSTDTQYF. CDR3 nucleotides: TGCAGCGTTGTTTTTGGTACCTTTAGCACAGATACGCAGTATTTT.

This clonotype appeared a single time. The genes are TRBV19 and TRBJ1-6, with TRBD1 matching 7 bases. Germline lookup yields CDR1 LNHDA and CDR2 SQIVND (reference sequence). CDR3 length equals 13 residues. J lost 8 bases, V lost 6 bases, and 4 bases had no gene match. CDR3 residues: CASSRQGYSPLHF. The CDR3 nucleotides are TGTGCCAGTAGCAGACAGGGTTATTCACCCCTCCACTTT.

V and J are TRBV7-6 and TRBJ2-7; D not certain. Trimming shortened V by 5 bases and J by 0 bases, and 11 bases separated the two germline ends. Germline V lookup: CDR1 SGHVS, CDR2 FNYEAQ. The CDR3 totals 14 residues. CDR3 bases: TGTGCCAGCAGCCCCTCCGCAGGCTCCTACGAGCAGTACTTC. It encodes CASSPSAGSYEQYF. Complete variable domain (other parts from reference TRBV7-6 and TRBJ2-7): GAGVSQSPRYKVTKRGQDVALRCDPISGHVSLYWYRQALGQGPEFLTYFNYEAQQDKSGLPNDRFSAERPEGSISTLTIQRTEQRDSAMYRCASSPSAGSYEQYFGPGTRLTVT.

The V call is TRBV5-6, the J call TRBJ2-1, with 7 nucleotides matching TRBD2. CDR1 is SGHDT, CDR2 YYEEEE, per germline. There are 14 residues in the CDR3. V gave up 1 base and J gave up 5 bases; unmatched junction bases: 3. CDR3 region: CASSLFGGNNEQFF. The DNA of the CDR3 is TGTGCCAGCAGCTTGTTCGGGGGGAACAATGAGCAGTTCTTC.

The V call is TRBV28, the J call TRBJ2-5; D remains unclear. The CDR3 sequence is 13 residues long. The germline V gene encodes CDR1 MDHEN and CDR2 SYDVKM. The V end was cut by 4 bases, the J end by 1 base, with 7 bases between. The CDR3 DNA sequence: TGTGCCAGCAGTTATATGTCCCAAGAGACCCAGTACTTC. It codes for CASSYMSQETQYF.

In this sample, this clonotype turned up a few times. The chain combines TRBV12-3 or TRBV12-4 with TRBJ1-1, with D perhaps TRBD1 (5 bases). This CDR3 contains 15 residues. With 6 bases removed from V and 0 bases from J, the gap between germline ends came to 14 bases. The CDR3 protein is CASSPWGVMNTEAFF. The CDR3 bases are TGTGCCAGCAGCCCATGGGGGGTAATGAACACTGAAGCTTTCTTT.

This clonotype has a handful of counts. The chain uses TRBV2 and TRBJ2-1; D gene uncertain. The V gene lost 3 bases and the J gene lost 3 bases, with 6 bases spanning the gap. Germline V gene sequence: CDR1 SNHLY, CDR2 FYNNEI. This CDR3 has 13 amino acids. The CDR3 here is CASSEANYNEQFF. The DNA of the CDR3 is TGTGCCAGCAGTGAGGCTAACTACAATGAGCAGTTCTTC.

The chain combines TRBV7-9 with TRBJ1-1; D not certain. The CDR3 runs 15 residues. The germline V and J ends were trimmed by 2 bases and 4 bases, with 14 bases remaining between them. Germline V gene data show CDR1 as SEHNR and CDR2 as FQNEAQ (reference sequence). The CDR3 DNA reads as TGTGCCAGCAGCTTATTAGCGGGCGGTGGCACTGAAGCTTTCTTT. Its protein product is CASSLLAGGGTEAFF.

CDR3 sequence: CASSQDLWVGLHF. The CDR3 region has the DNA TGTGCCAGCAGCCAAGATCTCTGGGTGGGCCTCCACTTT. The V and J genes are TRBV14 and TRBJ1-6; no firm D call. In germline, CDR1 is SGHDN, CDR2 FVKESK. The CDR3 length is 13 residues. The V end lost 0 bases, the J end lost 15 bases, and 12 bases lay between the germline ends.

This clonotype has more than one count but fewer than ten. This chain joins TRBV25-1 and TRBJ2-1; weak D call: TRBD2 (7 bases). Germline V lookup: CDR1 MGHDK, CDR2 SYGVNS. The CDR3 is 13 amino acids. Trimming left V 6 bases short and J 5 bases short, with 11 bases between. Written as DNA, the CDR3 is TGTGCCAGCAGCGGGGGGCTCAACAATGAGCAGTTCTTC. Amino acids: CASSGGLNNEQFF. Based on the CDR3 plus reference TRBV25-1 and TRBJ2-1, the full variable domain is EADIYQTPRYLVIGTGKKITLECSQTMGHDKMYWYQQDPGMELHLIHYSYGVNSTEKGDLSSESTVSRIRTEHFPLTLESARPSHTSQYLCASSGGLNNEQFFGPGTRLTVL.

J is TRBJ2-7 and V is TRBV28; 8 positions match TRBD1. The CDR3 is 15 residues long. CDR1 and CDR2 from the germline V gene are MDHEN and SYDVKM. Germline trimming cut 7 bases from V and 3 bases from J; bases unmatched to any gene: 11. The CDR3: CASNPMTGAIYEQYF. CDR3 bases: TGTGCCAGCAACCCAATGACAGGGGCAATCTACGAGCAGTACTTC.

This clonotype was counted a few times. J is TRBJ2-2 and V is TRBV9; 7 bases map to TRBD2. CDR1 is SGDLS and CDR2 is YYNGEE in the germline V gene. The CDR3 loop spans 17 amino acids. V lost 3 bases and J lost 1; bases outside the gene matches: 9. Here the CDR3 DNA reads TGTGCCAGCAGCGCCGCTCCTAGCGGAGTGAACACCGGGGAGCTGTTTTTT. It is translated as CASSAAPSGVNTGELFF.

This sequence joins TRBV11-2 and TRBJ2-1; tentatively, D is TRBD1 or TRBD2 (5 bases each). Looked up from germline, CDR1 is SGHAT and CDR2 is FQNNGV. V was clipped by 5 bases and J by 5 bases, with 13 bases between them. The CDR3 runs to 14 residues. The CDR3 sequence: CASSHRDLNNEQFF. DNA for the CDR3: TGTGCCAGCAGCCACCGGGACCTCAACAATGAGCAGTTCTTC.

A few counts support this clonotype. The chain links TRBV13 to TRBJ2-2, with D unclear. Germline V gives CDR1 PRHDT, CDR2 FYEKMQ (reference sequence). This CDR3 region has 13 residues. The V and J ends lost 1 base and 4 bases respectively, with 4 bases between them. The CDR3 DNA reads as TGTGCCAGCAGCTTAGTAGTCACCGGGGAGCTGTTTTTT. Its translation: CASSLVVTGELFF.

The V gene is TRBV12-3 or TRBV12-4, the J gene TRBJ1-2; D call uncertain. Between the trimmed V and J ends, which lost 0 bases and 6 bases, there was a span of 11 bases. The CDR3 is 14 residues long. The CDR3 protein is CASSLAPLYDGYTF. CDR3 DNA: TGTGCCAGCAGTTTAGCCCCCCTCTATGATGGCTACACCTTC.

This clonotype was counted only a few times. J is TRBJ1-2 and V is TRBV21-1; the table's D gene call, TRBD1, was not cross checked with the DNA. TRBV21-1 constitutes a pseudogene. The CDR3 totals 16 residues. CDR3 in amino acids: CASIRTGRQSSYGYTF. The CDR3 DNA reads TGTGCCAGCATCCGTACAGGGCGACAATCTTCGTATGGCTACACCTTC.

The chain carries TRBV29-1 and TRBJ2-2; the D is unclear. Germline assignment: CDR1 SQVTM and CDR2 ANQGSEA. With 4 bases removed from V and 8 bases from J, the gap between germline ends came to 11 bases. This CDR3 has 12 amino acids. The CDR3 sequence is CSVVSSAGELFF. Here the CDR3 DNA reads TGCAGCGTTGTTTCGAGTGCGGGGGAGCTGTTTTTT.

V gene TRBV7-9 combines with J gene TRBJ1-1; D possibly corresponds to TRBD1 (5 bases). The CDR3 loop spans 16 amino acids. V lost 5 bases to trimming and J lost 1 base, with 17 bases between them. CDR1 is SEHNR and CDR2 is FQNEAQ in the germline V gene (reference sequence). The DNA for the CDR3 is TGTGCCAGCAGCCCCGGGGCGGCCGGATCGAACACTGAAGCTTTCTTT. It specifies CASSPGAAGSNTEAFF. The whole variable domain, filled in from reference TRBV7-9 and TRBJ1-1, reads DTGVSQNPRHKITKRGQNVTFRCDPISEHNRLYWYRQTLGQGPEFLTYFQNEAQLEKSRLLSDRFSAERPKGSFSTLEIQRTEQGDSAMYLCASSPGAAGSNTEAFFGQGTRLTVV.